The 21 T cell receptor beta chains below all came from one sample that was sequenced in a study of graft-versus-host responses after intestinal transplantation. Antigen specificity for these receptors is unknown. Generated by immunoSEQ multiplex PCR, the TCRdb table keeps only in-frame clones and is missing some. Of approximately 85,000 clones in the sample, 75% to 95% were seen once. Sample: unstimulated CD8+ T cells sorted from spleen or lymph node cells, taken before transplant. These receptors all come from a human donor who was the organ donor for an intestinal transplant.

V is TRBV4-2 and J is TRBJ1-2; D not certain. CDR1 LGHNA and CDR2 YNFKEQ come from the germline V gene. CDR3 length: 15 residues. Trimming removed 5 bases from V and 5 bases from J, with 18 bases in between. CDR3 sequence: CASSAVEGNRYGYTF. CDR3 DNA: TGTGCCAGCAGCGCGGTCGAGGGAAATCGGTATGGCTACACCTTC.

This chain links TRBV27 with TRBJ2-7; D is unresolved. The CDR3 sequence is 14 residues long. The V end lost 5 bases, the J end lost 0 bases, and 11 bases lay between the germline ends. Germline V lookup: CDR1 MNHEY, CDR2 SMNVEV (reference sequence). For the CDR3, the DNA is TGTGCCAGCAGTCCCCTGGGCTTCTCCTACGAGCAGTACTTC. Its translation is CASSPLGFSYEQYF.

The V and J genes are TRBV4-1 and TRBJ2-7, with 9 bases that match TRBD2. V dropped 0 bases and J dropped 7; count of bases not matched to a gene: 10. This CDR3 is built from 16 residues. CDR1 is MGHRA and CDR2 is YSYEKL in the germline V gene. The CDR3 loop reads CASSQDGAGGPGEQYF. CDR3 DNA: TGCGCCAGCAGCCAAGACGGGGCGGGAGGGCCAGGGGAGCAGTACTTC.

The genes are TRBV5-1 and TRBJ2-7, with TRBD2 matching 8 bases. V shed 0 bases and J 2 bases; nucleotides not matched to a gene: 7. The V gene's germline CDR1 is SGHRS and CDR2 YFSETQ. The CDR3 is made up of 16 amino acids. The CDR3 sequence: CASSLVLAARTYEQYF. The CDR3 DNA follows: TGCGCCAGCAGCTTGGTACTAGCGGCCCGAACCTACGAGCAGTACTTC. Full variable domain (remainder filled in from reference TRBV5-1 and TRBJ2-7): KAGVTQTPRYLIKTRGQQVTLSCSPISGHRSVSWYQQTPGQGLQFLFEYFSETQRNKGNFPGRFSGRQFSNSRSEMNVSTLELGDSALYLCASSLVLAARTYEQYFGPGTRLTVT.

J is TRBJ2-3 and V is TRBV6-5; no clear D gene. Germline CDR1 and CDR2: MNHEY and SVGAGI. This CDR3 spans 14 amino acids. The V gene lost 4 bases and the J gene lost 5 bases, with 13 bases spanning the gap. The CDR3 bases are TGTGCCAGCAGTTGGGAACTGAGTATAGATACGCAGTATTTT. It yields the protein CASSWELSIDTQYF.

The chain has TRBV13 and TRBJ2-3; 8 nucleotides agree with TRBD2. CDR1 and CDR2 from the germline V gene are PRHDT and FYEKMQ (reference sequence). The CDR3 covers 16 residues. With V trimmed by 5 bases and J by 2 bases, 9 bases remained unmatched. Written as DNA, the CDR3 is TGTGCCAGCAGCCAACGGAAGCGGGAGTTCACAGATACGCAGTATTTT. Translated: CASSQRKREFTDTQYF.

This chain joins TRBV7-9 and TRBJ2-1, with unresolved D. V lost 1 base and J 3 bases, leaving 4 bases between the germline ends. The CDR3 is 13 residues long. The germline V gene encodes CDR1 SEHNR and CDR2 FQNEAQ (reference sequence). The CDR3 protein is CASSLDSYNEQFF. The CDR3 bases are TGTGCCAGCAGCTTAGACAGCTACAATGAGCAGTTCTTC.

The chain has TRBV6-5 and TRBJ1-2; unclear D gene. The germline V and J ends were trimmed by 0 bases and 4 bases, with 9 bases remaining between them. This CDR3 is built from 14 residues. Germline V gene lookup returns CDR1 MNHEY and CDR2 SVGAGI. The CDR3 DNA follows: TGTGCCAGCAGTTACTCGGAACCTATCTATGGCTACACCTTC. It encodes CASSYSEPIYGYTF.

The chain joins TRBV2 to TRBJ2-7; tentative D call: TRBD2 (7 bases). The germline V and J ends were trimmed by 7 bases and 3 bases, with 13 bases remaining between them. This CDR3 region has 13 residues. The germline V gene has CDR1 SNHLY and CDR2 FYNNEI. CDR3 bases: TGTGCCAGCACGGGGGGCACCAGCTACGAGCAGTACTTC. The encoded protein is CASTGGTSYEQYF.

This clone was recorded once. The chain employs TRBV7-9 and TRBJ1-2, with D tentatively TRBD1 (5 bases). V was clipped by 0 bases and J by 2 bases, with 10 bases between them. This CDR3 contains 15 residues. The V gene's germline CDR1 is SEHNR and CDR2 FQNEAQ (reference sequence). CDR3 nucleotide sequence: TGTGCCAGCAGCTTAGCGCAGGGACGAAACTATGGCTACACCTTC. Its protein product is CASSLAQGRNYGYTF.

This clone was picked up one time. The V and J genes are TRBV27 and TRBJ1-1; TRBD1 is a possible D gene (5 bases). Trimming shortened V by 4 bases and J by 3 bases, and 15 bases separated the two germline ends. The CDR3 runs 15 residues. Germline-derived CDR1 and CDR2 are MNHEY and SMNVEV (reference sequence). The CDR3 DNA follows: TGTGCCAGCAGTTCTAGTGGGGGGATGTACACTGAAGCTTTCTTT. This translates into CASSSSGGMYTEAFF.

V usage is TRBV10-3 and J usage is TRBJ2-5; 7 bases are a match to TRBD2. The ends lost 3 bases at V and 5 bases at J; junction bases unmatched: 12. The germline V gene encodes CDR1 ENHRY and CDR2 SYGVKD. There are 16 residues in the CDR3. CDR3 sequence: CAISEGRGAVWETQYF. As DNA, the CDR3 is TGTGCCATCAGTGAAGGGAGGGGCGCGGTATGGGAGACCCAGTACTTC.

This chain's CDR3 is CASSLAPGLGFTDTQYF. The CDR3 coding sequence is TGTGCCAGCAGTTTAGCCCCAGGACTAGGCTTCACAGATACGCAGTATTTT. The rearrangement links TRBV27 to TRBJ2-3; 7 nucleotides match TRBD2. Germline V gene data show CDR1 as MNHEY and CDR2 as SMNVEV (reference sequence). V gave up 2 bases and J gave up 2 bases; unmatched junction bases: 10. This CDR3 is 17 amino acids long.

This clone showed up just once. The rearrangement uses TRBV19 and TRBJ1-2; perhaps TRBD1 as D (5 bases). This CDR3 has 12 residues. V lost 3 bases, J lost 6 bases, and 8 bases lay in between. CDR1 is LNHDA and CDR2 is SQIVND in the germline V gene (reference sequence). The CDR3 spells CASSMGGNGYTF. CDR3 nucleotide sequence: TGTGCCAGTAGTATGGGGGGGAATGGCTACACCTTC.

The DNA of the CDR3 is TGTGCCAGTACCACTGGGGGGGTTGAAGCTTTCTTT. It specifies CASTTGGVEAFF. The chain links TRBV19 to TRBJ1-1; a weak D match, TRBD1 (5 bases). CDR1 and CDR2 from the germline V gene are LNHDA and SQIVND (reference sequence). V dropped 7 bases and J dropped 7 bases, with 13 bases sitting between them. CDR3 length: 12 residues.

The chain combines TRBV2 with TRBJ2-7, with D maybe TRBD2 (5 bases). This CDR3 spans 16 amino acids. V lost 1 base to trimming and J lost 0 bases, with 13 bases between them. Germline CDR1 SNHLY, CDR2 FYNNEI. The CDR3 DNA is TGTGCCAGCAGTGAAGGCAGGACTGAACCCTCCTACGAGCAGTACTTC. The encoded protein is CASSEGRTEPSYEQYF. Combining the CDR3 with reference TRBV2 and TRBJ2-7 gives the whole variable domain EPEVTQTPSHQVTQMGQEVILRCVPISNHLYFYWYRQILGQKVEFLVSFYNNEISEKSEIFDDQFSVERPDGSNFTLKIRSTKLEDSAMYFCASSEGRTEPSYEQYFGPGTRLTVT.

CDR3 amino acids: CASSKVLTLSPDTQYF. DNA of the CDR3: TGTGCCAGTAGTAAAGTCTTGACCCTCTCGCCGGATACGCAGTATTTT. The V call is TRBV19, the J call TRBJ2-3; no reliable D call. Trimming removed 4 bases at V and 6 bases at J, with 20 bases between. From germline, CDR1 is LNHDA and CDR2 SQIVND (reference sequence). This CDR3 region has 16 residues.

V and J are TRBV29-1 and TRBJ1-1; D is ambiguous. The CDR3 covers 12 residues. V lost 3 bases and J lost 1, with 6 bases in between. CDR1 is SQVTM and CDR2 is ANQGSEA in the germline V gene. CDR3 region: CSVEIENTEAFF. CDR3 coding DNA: TGCAGCGTTGAGATAGAGAACACTGAAGCTTTCTTT.

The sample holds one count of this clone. The CDR3 DNA follows: TGCGCCAGCAGCTCCTCCCGGGACAGGGGACGTCTGGGCTATGGCTACACCTTC. Amino acid sequence: CASSSSRDRGRLGYGYTF. The chain couples TRBV5-1 to TRBJ1-2; 10 nucleotides line up with TRBD1. Germline assignment: CDR1 SGHRS and CDR2 YFSETQ. The CDR3 is 18 amino acids. Unmatched junction bases numbered 15, after V lost 3 bases and J lost 4 bases. Together with reference TRBV5-1 and TRBJ1-2, the CDR3 gives the full variable domain: KAGVTQTPRYLIKTRGQQVTLSCSPISGHRSVSWYQQTPGQGLQFLFEYFSETQRNKGNFPGRFSGRQFSNSRSEMNVSTLELGDSALYLCASSSSRDRGRLGYGYTFGSGTRLTVV.

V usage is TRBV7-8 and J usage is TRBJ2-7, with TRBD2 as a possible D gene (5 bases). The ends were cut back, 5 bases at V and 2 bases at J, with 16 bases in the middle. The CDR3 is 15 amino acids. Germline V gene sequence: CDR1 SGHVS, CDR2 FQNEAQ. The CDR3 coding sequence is TGTGCCAGCAGCCTCTGCCCAAGCGGACCCTACGAGCAGTACTTC. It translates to CASSLCPSGPYEQYF.

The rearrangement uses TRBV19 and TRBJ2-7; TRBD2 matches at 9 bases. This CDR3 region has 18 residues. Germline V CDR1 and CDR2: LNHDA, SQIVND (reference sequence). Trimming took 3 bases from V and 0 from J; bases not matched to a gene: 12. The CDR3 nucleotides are TGTGCCAGTAGTATGGGTAGCGGGGGCTATCGTTCCTCCTACGAGCAGTACTTC. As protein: CASSMGSGGYRSSYEQYF.